Presented here are 30 T cell receptor beta chains from one specimen sequenced in a study of Ad26.COV2.S vaccination and SARS-CoV-2 variants (dated by TCRdb to the early 2020s). Library preparation used the immunoSEQ multiplex PCR assay. Here the immuneACCESS table is served through TCRdb, limited to in-frame sequences with V and J called. Missing clones are a known gap in these copies; in checked studies unresolved V genes cover under half, and the rest lacks a known reason. Here the sample has approximately 340,000 clones; about 90% occur a single time. Together, the top ten hold under 5% of the sample. The time point label here, explained by the study, means: individuals recovered from natural SARS-CoV-2 infection. The sequencing used peripheral blood, collected after recovery from COVID-19. These receptor sequences come from a human donor who had recovered from COVID-19.

This chain connects TRBV7-3 to TRBJ2-6; TRBD1 might be the D (5 bases). Trimming stripped 5 bases from V and 0 bases from J, with 11 bases between. There are 16 residues in the CDR3. CDR1 and CDR2 (germline): SGHTA, FQGTGA. CDR3 residues: CASSATGTSGANVLTF. The CDR3 bases are TGTGCCAGCAGCGCAACAGGTACCTCTGGGGCCAACGTCCTGACTTTC.

The chain couples TRBV6-7 to TRBJ2-1; D might be TRBD1 (5 bases). TRBV6-7 is filed as an ORF, its function uncertain. The CDR3 totals 14 residues. V was pared by 2 bases and J by 6 bases, with 11 bases between. CDR3 residues: CASSYQGLGNEQFF. CDR3 nucleotide sequence: TGTGCCAGCAGTTACCAGGGTTTAGGCAATGAGCAGTTCTTC.

The rearrangement links TRBV7-8 to TRBJ2-7; D unclear. The V gene lost 4 bases and the J gene lost 6 bases, with 19 bases spanning the gap. The V gene's germline CDR1 is SGHVS and CDR2 FQNEAQ. CDR3 length: 15 amino acids. The CDR3: CASSSSSGTMGEQYF. The CDR3 region has the DNA TGTGCCAGCAGCTCCTCGTCGGGTACGATGGGCGAGCAGTACTTC.

This sequence joins TRBV11-2 and TRBJ1-6; D not certain. CDR1 SGHAT and CDR2 FQNNGV come from the germline V gene. V was cut by 4 bases and J by 11 bases, with 15 bases left in between. The CDR3 extends over 14 amino acids. The CDR3 protein is CASSSPKEGPPLHF. CDR3 bases: TGTGCCAGCAGCTCCCCGAAGGAGGGTCCACCCCTCCACTTT.

This chain connects TRBV4-3 to TRBJ1-6, with a tentative D call TRBD1 (6 bases). CDR3 size: 15 residues. Trimming took off 1 base at V and 7 bases at J, with 11 bases between the two ends. The germline V gene encodes CDR1 LGHNA and CDR2 YSLEER. CDR3 protein: CASSQVPQGNSPLHF. In nucleotides, the CDR3 is TGCGCCAGCAGCCAAGTACCACAGGGAAATTCACCCCTCCACTTT.

V gene TRBV5-6 combines with J gene TRBJ2-1, with D perhaps matching TRBD2 (7 bases). Germline V gene data show CDR1 as SGHDT and CDR2 as YYEEEE. V was pared by 5 bases and J by 4 bases, with 16 bases between. The CDR3 has 15 residues. CDR3 in DNA: TGTGCCAGCAGGGGGGGGGCCCCAGGATACAATGAGCAGTTCTTC. Encoded protein: CASRGGAPGYNEQFF.

The DNA for the CDR3 is TGTGCCATCACGGGACAGCAGAACACTGAAGCTTTCTTT. It is translated as CAITGQQNTEAFF. The chain employs TRBV10-3 and TRBJ1-1; 7 bases are shared with TRBD1. From germline, CDR1 is ENHRY and CDR2 SYGVKD. CDR3 length equals 13 residues. The trim removed 7 bases at V and 1 base at J, leaving 3 bases unmatched.

V is TRBV19 and J is TRBJ1-5; D possibly corresponds to TRBD1 (5 bases). Germline CDR1 LNHDA, CDR2 SQIVND (reference sequence). This CDR3 has 16 residues. Trimming left V 1 base short and J 3 bases short, with 13 bases between. This chain's CDR3 is CASSIGRQINNQPQHF. CDR3 bases: TGTGCCAGTAGTATAGGTAGACAGATTAACAATCAGCCCCAGCATTTT.

V is TRBV6-5 and J is TRBJ2-1; 11 bases align to TRBD2. Germline CDR1 and CDR2: MNHEY and SVGAGI. This CDR3 has 15 amino acids. V was pared by 7 bases and J by 6 bases, with 8 bases of the junction left unmatched. CDR3 amino acids: CASMKTSGGPNEQFF. Here the CDR3 DNA reads TGTGCCAGCATGAAAACTAGCGGGGGCCCCAATGAGCAGTTCTTC.

This sequence joins TRBV5-8 and TRBJ2-3, with D perhaps assigned TRBD1 or TRBD2 (6 bases each). The V gene's germline CDR1 is SGHTS and CDR2 YDEGEE. The CDR3 covers 17 residues. V was pared by 0 bases and J by 4 bases, with 18 bases between. CDR3 nucleotides: TGTGCCAGCAGCTTGGGGAGGGGGACCGGGCGTCCAGATACGCAGTATTTT. This encodes CASSLGRGTGRPDTQYF.

The chain uses TRBV7-2 and TRBJ2-7, with a possible D match to TRBD1 (5 bases). This CDR3 region has 14 residues. Trimming pared 5 bases from V and 7 bases from J, leaving 18 bases between. Looked up from germline, CDR1 is SGHTA and CDR2 is FQGNSA. CDR3 loop: CASSPHDSFGEQYF. Here the CDR3 DNA reads TGTGCCAGCAGCCCCCATGACAGTTTTGGGGAGCAGTACTTC.

V usage is TRBV6-5 and J usage is TRBJ2-3; D gene uncertain. Looked up from germline, CDR1 is MNHEY and CDR2 is SVGAGI. Trimming removed 2 bases at V and 1 base at J, with 7 bases between. The CDR3 has 14 amino acids. The CDR3: CASSYRQGTDTQYF. The DNA of the CDR3 is TGTGCCAGCAGTTACAGGCAGGGCACAGATACGCAGTATTTT.

The V call is TRBV6-5, the J call TRBJ2-1; D might be TRBD1 (6 bases). CDR1 is MNHEY and CDR2 is SVGAGI in the germline V gene. There are 13 residues in the CDR3. Trimming pared 6 bases from V and 10 bases from J, leaving 16 bases between. The CDR3 loop is CASRVYRVGEQFF. The CDR3 region has the DNA TGTGCCAGCAGGGTTTACAGGGTAGGAGAGCAGTTCTTC.

The chain uses TRBV19 and TRBJ2-7; D not certain. Germline loops: CDR1 LNHDA, CDR2 SQIVND (reference sequence). This CDR3 contains 13 residues. Trimming took off 5 bases at V and 6 bases at J, with 14 bases between the two ends. The CDR3, as DNA: TGTGCCAGTAGTTCAAGGGTATTCCTCGAGCAGTACTTC. Its translation: CASSSRVFLEQYF.

The chain carries TRBV4-3 and TRBJ1-2; D is possibly TRBD1 (5 bases). Germline V CDR1 and CDR2: LGHNA, YSLEER. The CDR3 covers 18 residues. V dropped 1 base and J dropped 3 bases, with 21 bases sitting between them. CDR3 in DNA: TGCGCCAGCAGCCAAGGATCTGAAATGGCAGGGTATGACTATGGCTACACCTTC. Translating gives CASSQGSEMAGYDYGYTF.

The chain uses TRBV7-2 and TRBJ2-3; 7 nucleotides line up with TRBD2. Germline assignment: CDR1 SGHTA and CDR2 FQGNSA. This CDR3 contains 18 residues. V dropped 1 base and J dropped 5; count of bases not matched to a gene: 15. The CDR3 protein is CASSLDRIGGSLGDTQYF. The CDR3 DNA is TGTGCCAGCAGCTTAGATCGTATCGGGGGGTCATTGGGAGATACGCAGTATTTT.

This chain uses TRBV10-2 with TRBJ2-5, with D perhaps TRBD1 (5 bases). Germline assignment: CDR1 WSHSY and CDR2 SAAADI. The CDR3 length is 16 residues. Trimming removed 6 bases at V and 5 bases at J, with 22 bases between. The CDR3, as DNA: TGCGCCAGCAGACCGCCCACAGGTGCAGGGCAGGAGACCCAGTACTTC. Translation gives CASRPPTGAGQETQYF.

The chain employs TRBV5-6 and TRBJ2-2; D uncertain. The CDR3 is 16 amino acids. CDR1 and CDR2 from the germline V gene are SGHDT and YYEEEE. Between the trimmed V and J ends, which lost 1 base and 0 bases, there was a span of 10 bases. The CDR3 DNA sequence: TGTGCCAGCAGCTTGTTGGTATTATCGAACACCGGGGAGCTGTTTTTT. The encoded protein is CASSLLVLSNTGELFF.

The rearrangement uses TRBV14 and TRBJ2-4; D is ambiguous. The CDR3 extends over 11 amino acids. Looked up from germline, CDR1 is SGHDN and CDR2 is FVKESK. V lost 1 base, J lost 11 bases, and 6 bases lay in between. This CDR3 reads CASSQARFQYF. For the CDR3, the DNA is TGTGCCAGCAGCCAAGCACGATTTCAGTACTTC.

The chain combines TRBV4-1 with TRBJ2-7, with 8 positions matching TRBD1. V dropped 0 bases and J dropped 2; count of bases not matched to a gene: 15. The CDR3 is 19 residues long. The germline gives CDR1 MGHRA, CDR2 YSYEKL. The chain's CDR3 is CASSQDRGVKTGATYEQYF. CDR3 sequence (DNA): TGCGCCAGCAGCCAAGATAGAGGGGTTAAGACAGGGGCGACCTACGAGCAGTACTTC.

The genes are TRBV3-1 (or the pseudogene TRBV3-2) and TRBJ2-1, with D unresolved. The CDR3 contains 13 residues. Germline CDR1 LGHDT, CDR2 YNNKEL (reference sequence). Trimming left V 3 bases short and J 7 bases short, with 10 bases between. The CDR3 bases are TGTGCCAGCAGCCACCGCGCCGAAAATGAGCAGTTCTTC. Its translation: CASSHRAENEQFF.

This clone was seen only once. The chain has TRBV5-5 and TRBJ2-3; 8 bases agree with TRBD1. J gave up 1 base and V 3 bases, and 7 bases lay outside the gene matches. CDR3 length: 16 amino acids. From germline, CDR1 is SGHKS and CDR2 YYEKEE (reference sequence). For the CDR3, the DNA is TGTGCCAGCAGCTGGACAGGGTGGGGCCGCACAGATACGCAGTATTTT. It yields the protein CASSWTGWGRTDTQYF.

This chain connects TRBV6-6 to TRBJ1-1; possibly TRBD1 for D (6 bases). The CDR3 loop spans 11 amino acids. Germline V lookup: CDR1 MNHNY, CDR2 SVGAGI (reference sequence). V gave up 10 bases and J gave up 8 bases, with 14 bases separating them. This chain's CDR3 is CATRKGTEAFF. In DNA form, the CDR3 reads TGTGCCACCAGGAAAGGGACAGAAGCTTTCTTT.

This clone was found once. CDR3 residues: CATSRNRGFLEPQHF. The CDR3 DNA reads as TGTGCCACCAGCAGAAACAGGGGGTTTTTGGAGCCCCAGCATTTT. The rearrangement joins TRBV15 to TRBJ1-5; TRBD1 agrees at 8 bases. The trim removed 2 bases at V and 8 bases at J, leaving 8 bases unmatched. The CDR3 runs to 15 residues. CDR1 LNHNV and CDR2 YYDKDF come from the germline V gene (reference sequence).

This sequence joins TRBV6-5 and TRBJ1-1, with D uncertain. Trimming left V 0 bases short and J 6 bases short, with 11 bases between. Germline V gene lookup returns CDR1 MNHEY and CDR2 SVGAGI. The CDR3 length is 14 residues. CDR3 region: CASSYSRGSPEAFF. CDR3 sequence (DNA): TGTGCCAGCAGTTACTCGAGAGGGAGCCCTGAAGCTTTCTTT.

The rearrangement uses TRBV7-2 and TRBJ1-2; D gene unclear. Germline V CDR1 and CDR2: SGHTA, FQGNSA. The CDR3 sequence is 13 residues long. V was clipped by 0 bases and J by 4 bases, with 6 bases between them. The DNA for the CDR3 is TGTGCCAGCAGCTTAGCGCGCACCTATGGCTACACCTTC. This translates into CASSLARTYGYTF.

The chain uses TRBV5-1 and TRBJ2-1, with 14 positions matching TRBD2. CDR1 is SGHRS, CDR2 YFSETQ, per germline. The CDR3 has 17 amino acids. V dropped 4 bases and J dropped 4; count of bases not matched to a gene: 7. The CDR3 bases are TGCGCCAGCAGCCACGGACTAGCGGGGGGCCCTTACAATGAGCAGTTCTTC. Its translation is CASSHGLAGGPYNEQFF. Supplemented by reference TRBV5-1 and TRBJ2-1, the full variable domain reads KAGVTQTPRYLIKTRGQQVTLSCSPISGHRSVSWYQQTPGQGLQFLFEYFSETQRNKGNFPGRFSGRQFSNSRSEMNVSTLELGDSALYLCASSHGLAGGPYNEQFFGPGTRLTVL.

The V call is TRBV28, the J call TRBJ1-2; a weak D match, TRBD1 (6 bases). Germline V gene lookup returns CDR1 MDHEN and CDR2 SYDVKM. Trimming took off 5 bases at V and 1 base at J, with 14 bases between the two ends. The CDR3 length is 15 residues. The CDR3 here is CASSPGEGFNYGYTF. CDR3 in DNA: TGTGCCAGCAGTCCAGGGGAAGGCTTTAACTATGGCTACACCTTC.

This clone was seen a few times. The V and J genes are TRBV5-4 and TRBJ2-2; D call uncertain. Germline assignment: CDR1 SGHNT and CDR2 YYREEE (reference sequence). Trimming stripped 2 bases from V and 1 base from J, with 12 bases between. The CDR3 contains 16 residues. The CDR3 loop reads CASSFDSRLNTGELFF. CDR3 coding DNA: TGTGCCAGCAGCTTCGATTCTAGATTGAACACCGGGGAGCTGTTTTTT.

This chain uses TRBV7-2 with TRBJ2-2; D gene ambiguous. This CDR3 is built from 12 residues. V lost 2 bases and J lost 3, with 1 base in between. Looked up from germline, CDR1 is SGHTA and CDR2 is FQGNSA. The DNA of the CDR3 is TGTGCCAGCAGCTTACACACCGGGGAGCTGTTTTTT. Amino acids: CASSLHTGELFF.